These 7 T cell receptor beta chains came from one sample sequenced in a study of beta chain features in type 1 diabetes. The authors reverse transcribed all of the isolated RNA, so sequencing captured expressed TCRB transcripts. Some clones are missing from TCRdb's copy, which holds only in-frame ones; the method was immunoSEQ multiplex PCR. This repertoire shows 250,000 to 350,000 clones, roughly an eighth found once; its top ten account for 0.017%. For these receptors, no antigen is known. Findings and caveats of the study: Among all four CD4+ subsets, Type 1 diabetes patients had TCRB CDR3s that were moderately but significantly shorter.

The sample comprised naive CD4+ T cells from blood. Receptors were obtained from a man aged 25-45 years with type 1 diabetes.

This chain links TRBV14 with TRBJ2-1; TRBD2 matches 8 bases. This CDR3 region has 16 residues. CDR1 is SGHDN, CDR2 FVKESK, per germline. Germline trimming cut 0 bases from V and 5 bases from J; bases unmatched to any gene: 6. DNA of the CDR3: TGTGCCAGCAGCCAAGATCGCGGGAGGATTCACAATGAGCAGTTCTTC. Its translation: CASSQDRGRIHNEQFF.

This clone appeared a few times. The chain is built from TRBV5-4 and TRBJ2-1; D unclear. The ends were cut back, 1 base at V and 6 bases at J, with 8 bases in the middle. The CDR3 contains 13 residues. CDR1 and CDR2 (germline): SGHNT, YYREEE (reference sequence). For the CDR3, the DNA is TGTGCCAGCAGCTTGCCCAGGTCCAATGAGCAGTTCTTC. It encodes CASSLPRSNEQFF.

This rearrangement joins TRBV27 to TRBJ2-7, with TRBD1 matching 9 bases. Trimming took 5 bases from V and 2 from J; bases not matched to a gene: 7. CDR3 length: 15 residues. Germline CDR1 and CDR2: MNHEY and SMNVEV (reference sequence). The CDR3 DNA sequence: TGTGCCAGCAGTGCCGACAGGGGGTTTACCTACGAGCAGTACTTC. It specifies CASSADRGFTYEQYF.

The V and J genes are TRBV28 and TRBJ1-2; 7 nucleotides agree with TRBD1. The CDR3 contains 13 residues. Germline CDR1 reads MDHEN; CDR2 reads SYDVKM. The J segment lost 4 bases and the V segment lost 7 bases, leaving 6 bases of the junction unmatched. In nucleotides, the CDR3 is TGTGCCAGCAACCAACAGGGGTTCTATGGCTACACCTTC. It translates to CASNQQGFYGYTF.

This clone was detected only a few times. The genes are TRBV6-1 and TRBJ2-7; 7 bases are a match to TRBD1. The V gene's germline CDR1 is MNHNS and CDR2 SASEGT. The V gene end was trimmed by 3 bases and the J gene end by 1 base; junction bases not matched to a gene: 3. There are 14 residues in the CDR3. The CDR3 sequence is CASSDNRGSYEQYF. The DNA for the CDR3 is TGTGCCAGCAGTGATAACAGGGGTTCCTACGAGCAGTACTTC.

V and J are TRBV15 and TRBJ2-1; 7 bases agree with TRBD2. This CDR3 has 14 residues. CDR1 is LNHNV and CDR2 is YYDKDF in the germline V gene (reference sequence). V trimming: 4 bases; J trimming: 7 bases; junction bases outside the gene matches: 7. This CDR3 reads CATSKGGSKNEQFF. The CDR3 region has the DNA TGTGCCACCAGCAAGGGCGGGAGTAAGAATGAGCAGTTCTTC.

This sequence joins TRBV14 and TRBJ2-4; D may be TRBD1 (6 bases). The CDR3 has 14 amino acids. Trimming took 6 bases from V and 5 from J, leaving 14 bases between them. CDR1 SGHDN and CDR2 FVKESK come from the germline V gene. The DNA for the CDR3 is TGTGCCAGCAGTACTACAGGGTCTCAAAACATTCAGTACTTC. Protein: CASSTTGSQNIQYF.